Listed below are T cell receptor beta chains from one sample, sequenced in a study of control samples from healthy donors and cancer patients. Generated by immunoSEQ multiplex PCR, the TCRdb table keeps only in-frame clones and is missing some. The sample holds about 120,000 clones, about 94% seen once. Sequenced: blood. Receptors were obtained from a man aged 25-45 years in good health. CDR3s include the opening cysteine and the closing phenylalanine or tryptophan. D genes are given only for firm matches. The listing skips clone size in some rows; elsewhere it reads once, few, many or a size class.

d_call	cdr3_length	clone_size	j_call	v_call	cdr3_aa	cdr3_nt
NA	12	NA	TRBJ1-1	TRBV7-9	CASSFNLPEAFF	TGTGCCAGCAGCTTCAACTTGCCTGAAGCTTTCTTT
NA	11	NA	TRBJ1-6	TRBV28	CASSFRSPLHF	TGTGCCAGCAGTTTTAGATCACCCCTCCACTTT
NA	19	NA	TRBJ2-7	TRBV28	CASSFGFGILGGHYYEQYF	TGTGCCAGCAGTTTTGGGTTTGGTATTTTAGGGGGACATTACTACGAGCAGTACTTC
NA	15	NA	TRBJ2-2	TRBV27	CASSLSFGVPGELFF	TGTGCCAGCAGTTTATCGTTCGGGGTCCCCGGGGAGCTGTTTTTT
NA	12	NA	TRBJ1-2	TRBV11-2	CASSLGSYGYTF	TGTGCCAGCAGCTTAGGTAGCTATGGCTACACCTTC
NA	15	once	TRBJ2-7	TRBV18	CASSPQGDSSYEQYF	TGTGCCAGCTCACCACAGGGGGATAGCTCCTACGAGCAGTACTTC
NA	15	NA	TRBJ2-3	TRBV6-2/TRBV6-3	CASSYGGERTDTQYF	TGTGCCAGCAGTTACGGCGGGGAAAGAACAGATACGCAGTATTTT
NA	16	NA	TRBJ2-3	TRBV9	CASSVASGGPTDTQYF	TGTGCCAGCAGCGTAGCGTCCGGGGGTCCCACAGATACGCAGTATTTT
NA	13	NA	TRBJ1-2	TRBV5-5	CASSLVTVYGYTF	TGTGCCAGCAGCTTGGTGACGGTGTATGGCTACACCTTC
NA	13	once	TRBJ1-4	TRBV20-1	CSASARGDEKLFF	TGCAGTGCTAGTGCAAGGGGTGATGAAAAACTGTTTTTT
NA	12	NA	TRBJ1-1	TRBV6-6	CASSDPGPGGFF	TGTGCCAGCAGCGATCCGGGACCGGGAGGTTTCTTT
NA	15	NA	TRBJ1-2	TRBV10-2	CASSDVVLQAHGYTF	TGCGCCAGCAGTGATGTTGTCCTCCAGGCTCATGGCTACACCTTC
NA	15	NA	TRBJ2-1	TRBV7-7	CASSDSLVGWNEQFF	TGTGCTAGCAGCGACTCCCTGGTGGGGTGGAATGAGCAGTTCTTC
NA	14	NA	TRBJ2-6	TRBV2	CASLWGSGANVLTF	TGTGCCAGTCTATGGGGCTCTGGGGCCAACGTCCTGACTTTC
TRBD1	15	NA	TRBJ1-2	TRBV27	CASSSGQGAKYGYTF	TGTGCCAGCAGTTCAGGACAGGGGGCGAAGTATGGCTACACCTTC
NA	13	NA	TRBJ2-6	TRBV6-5	CASSHSGANVLTF	TGTGCCAGCAGCCACTCTGGGGCCAACGTCCTGACTTTC
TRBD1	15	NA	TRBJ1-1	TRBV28	CASSLLGTGGTEAFF	TGTGCCAGCAGTTTGTTGGGGACAGGGGGCACTGAAGCTTTCTTT
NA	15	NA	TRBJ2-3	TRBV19	CASSIQGSSTDTQYF	TGTGCCAGTAGTATCCAGGGGTCTAGCACAGATACGCAGTATTTT
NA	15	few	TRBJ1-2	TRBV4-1	CASSQGWWGPGGYTF	TGCGCCAGCAGCCAAGGTTGGTGGGGGCCCGGAGGCTACACCTTC
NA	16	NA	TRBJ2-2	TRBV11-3	CASSGSGFANTGELFF	TGTGCCAGCAGCGGTAGCGGATTCGCGAACACCGGGGAGCTGTTTTTT
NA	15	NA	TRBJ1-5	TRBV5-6	CASSLIGGFDQPQHF	TGTGCCAGCAGCTTGATCGGGGGATTCGATCAGCCCCAGCATTTT
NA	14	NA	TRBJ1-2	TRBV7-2	CASSLAGTAGGYTF	TGTGCCAGCAGCTTAGCCGGGACCGCAGGAGGCTACACCTTC
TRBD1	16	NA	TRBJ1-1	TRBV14	CASSQDLGQGNTEAFF	TGTGCCAGCAGCCAAGATTTGGGACAGGGGAACACTGAAGCTTTCTTT
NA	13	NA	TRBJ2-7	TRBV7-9	CASSRQITYEQYF	TGTGCCAGCAGCCGACAGATAACCTACGAGCAGTACTTC
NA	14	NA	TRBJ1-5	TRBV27	CASSLGRAVQPQHF	TGTGCCAGCAGTTTAGGGAGGGCGGTTCAGCCCCAGCATTTT
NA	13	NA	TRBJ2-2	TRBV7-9	CASSWGNTGELFF	TGTGCCAGCAGCTGGGGGAACACCGGGGAGCTGTTTTTT
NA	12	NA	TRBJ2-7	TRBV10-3	CAISESHHEQYF	TGTGCCATCAGTGAGTCGCATCACGAGCAGTACTTC
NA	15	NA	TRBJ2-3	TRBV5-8	CASRNRARAADTQYF	TGTGCCAGCAGGAACAGGGCCCGGGCCGCAGATACGCAGTATTTT
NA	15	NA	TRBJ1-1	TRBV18	CASSPPGTSNTEAFF	TGTGCCAGCTCACCCCCGGGGACATCGAACACTGAAGCTTTCTTT
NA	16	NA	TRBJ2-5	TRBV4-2	CASSQDRGGGGETQYF	TGTGCCAGCAGCCAAGATAGGGGGGGAGGAGGAGAGACCCAGTACTTC
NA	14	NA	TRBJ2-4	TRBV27	CASSPGTTVGIQYF	TGTGCCAGCAGTCCCGGGACCACCGTGGGCATTCAGTACTTC
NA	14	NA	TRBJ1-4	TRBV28	CASSLPGPIGKLFF	TGTGCCAGCAGTTTACCGGGACCGATCGGAAAACTGTTTTTT
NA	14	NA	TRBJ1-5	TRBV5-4	CASSLGGLNQPQHF	TGTGCCAGCAGCTTGGGGGGGCTAAATCAGCCCCAGCATTTT
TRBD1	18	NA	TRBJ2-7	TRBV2	CASRDPTGNHPFSYEQYF	TGTGCCAGCAGGGATCCGACAGGGAATCACCCCTTCTCCTACGAGCAGTACTTC
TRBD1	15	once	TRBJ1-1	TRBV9	CASSVSGGLNTEAFF	TGTGCCAGCAGCGTATCAGGGGGACTGAACACTGAAGCTTTCTTT
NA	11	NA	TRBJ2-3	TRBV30	CAWTSADTQYF	TGTGCCTGGACTAGCGCAGATACGCAGTATTTT
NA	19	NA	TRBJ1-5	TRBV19	CASSPEPPWTAGANQPQHF	TGTGCCAGTAGTCCTGAGCCCCCCTGGACAGCAGGGGCCAATCAGCCCCAGCATTTT
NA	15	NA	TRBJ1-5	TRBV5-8	CASSLWPGRGQPQHF	TGTGCCAGCAGCTTGTGGCCAGGGAGAGGTCAGCCCCAGCATTTT